The 23 T cell receptor beta chains below all came from one sample that was sequenced in a study of vaccination and CD4 T cells after COVID-19 (dated by TCRdb to about 2022). This sample's treatment or condition label indicates: roughly nine-day PBMC culture with coronavirus spike peptide pools or control peptides (ViraFEST assay). Receptors were amplified or captured by PCR. The run used an Illumina iSeq 100. DNA from cultured CD4+ T cells underwent TCR sequencing with the Oncomine TCR Beta short-read assay at the Johns Hopkins FTIC core. TCRdb redid the processing of the public reads, applying fastp at Q25 and MiXCR, and retained in-frame beta chains. Rows matching on CDR3 protein sequence are summarized as one entry with the most common DNA and genes. The sample contains approximately 4,400 distinct CDR3 sequences, roughly a third of them found a single time. The top ten clones comprise approximately 56% of the sample.

The antigens these receptors bind are not known. The material sequenced was CD4+ T cells from blood, cultured in vitro, taken after SARS-CoV-2 vaccination. The receptors derive from a human donor who had recovered from COVID-19.

The chain combines TRBV4-1 with TRBJ2-5; D unresolved. The ends were cut back, 2 bases at V and 0 bases at J, with 7 bases in the middle. Germline CDR1 reads MGHRA; CDR2 reads YSYEKL. The CDR3 spans 14 residues. The CDR3 loop reads CASSQSTNQETQYF. In nucleotides, the CDR3 is TGCGCCAGCAGCCAATCGACCAACCAAGAGACCCAGTACTTC.

This sequence joins TRBV11-3 and TRBJ1-2; D is ambiguous. V was shortened by 4 bases and J by 4 bases, with 10 bases between the two germline ends. This CDR3 contains 13 residues. Germline V gene sequence: CDR1 SGHNT, CDR2 YENEEA. This CDR3 reads CASSSPRTYGYTF. CDR3 DNA: TGTGCCAGCAGCTCACCGAGGACCTATGGCTACACCTTC. Supplemented by reference TRBV11-3 and TRBJ1-2, the full variable domain reads EAGVVQSPRYKIIEKKQPVAFWCNPISGHNTLYWYLQNLGQGPELLIRYENEEAVDDSQLPKDRFSAERLKGVDSTLKIQPAELGDSAVYLCASSSPRTYGYTFGSGTRLTVV.

This clonotype was seen a handful of times. The chain has TRBV27 and TRBJ2-2, with D tentatively TRBD1 (6 bases). V lost 5 bases and J 3 bases, leaving 10 bases between the germline ends. Germline CDR1 is MNHEY and CDR2 is SMNVEV (reference sequence). The CDR3 runs 14 residues. The CDR3 reads CASSSGQYTGELFF. In DNA, the CDR3 is TGTGCCAGCAGTAGCGGACAGTACACCGGGGAGCTGTTTTTT.

The chain carries TRBV28 and TRBJ2-7; 11 nucleotides line up with TRBD2. The CDR3 is 14 amino acids. The germline V gene encodes CDR1 MDHEN and CDR2 SYDVKM. Unmatched junction bases numbered 2, after V lost 3 bases and J lost 4 bases. The CDR3 region has the DNA TGTGCCAGCAGTTTGGTAGCGGGAGGGTACGAGCAGTACTTC. This sequence encodes CASSLVAGGYEQYF.

The chain uses TRBV28 and TRBJ2-3, with 7 positions matching TRBD2. CDR1 and CDR2 (germline): MDHEN, SYDVKM. This CDR3 spans 16 amino acids. V trimming: 5 bases; J trimming: 0 bases; junction bases outside the gene matches: 8. This CDR3 reads CASSILLASSTDTQYF. In DNA form, the CDR3 reads TGTGCCAGCAGTATCTTACTAGCGTCTAGCACAGATACGCAGTATTTT.

The chain links TRBV23-1 to TRBJ2-7; TRBD1 is a possible D gene (6 bases). TRBV23-1 is given ORF status, its function remaining uncertain. V lost 4 bases, J lost 0 bases, and 10 bases lay in between. The CDR3 sequence is 14 residues long. The CDR3 nucleotides read TGCGCCAGCAGTCGTTGGGGGCCCTCCTACGAGCAGTACTTC. Its translation is CASSRWGPSYEQYF.

This chain connects TRBV7-6 to TRBJ2-5, with a tentative D call TRBD2 (5 bases). The CDR3 has 18 residues. V dropped 5 bases and J dropped 3 bases, with 25 bases sitting between them. In germline, CDR1 is SGHVS, CDR2 FNYEAQ. The CDR3 bases are TGTGCCAGCAGCAGAAGCTCTAGCCAGTCCCTCTCCAAAGAGACCCAGTACTTC. Translating it yields CASSRSSSQSLSKETQYF.

In this sample, this clonotype turned up a few times. V is TRBV5-1 and J is TRBJ1-2, with TRBD1 identical over 7 bases. Germline assignment: CDR1 SGHRS and CDR2 YFSETQ. V lost 4 bases to trimming and J lost 4 bases; unmatched junction nucleotides: 7. The CDR3 length is 14 residues. In DNA form, the CDR3 reads TGCGCCAGCAGCCCCTCTCAGGGGGTCTATGGCTACACCTTC. This translates into CASSPSQGVYGYTF.

This clonotype was counted a few times. The chain couples TRBV5-4 to TRBJ2-7; TRBD1 might be the D (6 bases). Germline V gives CDR1 SGHNT, CDR2 YYREEE (reference sequence). The CDR3 sequence is 16 residues long. Trimming removed 0 bases from V and 2 bases from J, with 15 bases in between. The CDR3 region is CASSLGQVRTAYEQYF. CDR3 nucleotide sequence: TGTGCCAGCAGCTTGGGCCAAGTTAGGACAGCCTACGAGCAGTACTTC. Variable domain in full (rest from reference TRBV5-4 and TRBJ2-7): ETGVTQSPTHLIKTRGQQVTLRCSSQSGHNTVSWYQQALGQGPQFIFQYYREEENGRGNFPPRFSGLQFPNYSSELNVNALELDDSALYLCASSLGQVRTAYEQYFGPGTRLTVT.

This clonotype has more than one count but fewer than ten. This sequence joins TRBV15 and TRBJ2-3; D remains ambiguous. The CDR3 extends over 14 amino acids. Germline CDR1 LNHNV, CDR2 YYDKDF (reference sequence). Trimming stripped 0 bases from V and 4 bases from J, with 8 bases between. CDR3 in amino acids: CATSRDNEADTQYF. CDR3 in DNA: TGTGCCACCAGCAGAGATAATGAAGCAGATACGCAGTATTTT.

This clonotype was picked up a small number of times. This chain's CDR3 is CASGPAPGQTGGELFF. The CDR3, as DNA: TGTGCCAGCGGCCCCGCACCGGGACAAACGGGCGGGGAGCTGTTTTTT. The rearrangement uses TRBV6-1 and TRBJ2-2, with D tentatively TRBD1 (6 bases). The V and J ends lost 8 bases and 7 bases respectively, with 23 bases between them. The CDR3 is 16 residues long. Germline V gene sequence: CDR1 MNHNS, CDR2 SASEGT.

This clonotype was seen a few times. The chain recombines TRBV20-1 with TRBJ2-3; TRBD2 is a possible D gene (7 bases). Germline V gene data show CDR1 as DFQATT and CDR2 as SNEGSKA (reference sequence). The CDR3 spans 13 residues. The V end was cut by 5 bases, the J end by 1 base, with 10 bases between. The CDR3 nucleotides read TGCAGTGCTGGGGGGGCGGGCACAGATACGCAGTATTTT. Its protein is CSAGGAGTDTQYF.

The chain employs TRBV6-1 and TRBJ2-1; weak D call: TRBD1 (6 bases). Germline CDR1 MNHNS, CDR2 SASEGT. The length of the CDR3 is 15 residues. V dropped 5 bases and J dropped 8 bases, with 19 bases sitting between them. CDR3 region: CASSQLQGLGDEQFF. Written as DNA, the CDR3 is TGTGCCAGCAGTCAGCTACAGGGTCTCGGCGATGAGCAGTTCTTC.

This clonotype was counted only a few times. The rearrangement uses TRBV27 and TRBJ1-4; the match to TRBD1 covers 7 bases. The V gene's germline CDR1 is MNHEY and CDR2 SMNVEV (reference sequence). V trimming: 5 bases; J trimming: 4 bases; junction bases outside the gene matches: 10. CDR3 length: 16 amino acids. CDR3 coding DNA: TGTGCCAGCAGTACAGTCCCCCCAGGGGGTAATGAAAAACTGTTTTTT. This gives the protein CASSTVPPGGNEKLFF.

This clonotype has a handful of counts. The gene calls are TRBV2 and TRBJ1-6; 8 nucleotides agree with TRBD1. V lost 5 bases to trimming and J lost 5 bases; unmatched junction nucleotides: 5. In germline, CDR1 is SNHLY, CDR2 FYNNEI. The CDR3 consists of 15 residues. The CDR3 region is CASSLGTGDNSPLHF. In nucleotides, the CDR3 is TGTGCCAGCAGTCTGGGGACAGGAGATAATTCACCCCTCCACTTT.

The chain couples TRBV6-1 to TRBJ2-7; D may be TRBD1 (6 bases). V lost 3 bases and J lost 9, with 12 bases in between. CDR3 size: 12 residues. The germline V gene encodes CDR1 MNHNS and CDR2 SASEGT. The CDR3 reads CASSEAGQLQYF. For the CDR3, the DNA is TGTGCCAGCAGTGAGGCTGGACAGCTGCAGTACTTC.

This clonotype was counted between two and nine times. The chain is built from TRBV15 and TRBJ2-2; 12 bases align to TRBD2. CDR1 LNHNV and CDR2 YYDKDF come from the germline V gene (reference sequence). Trimming at V came to 1 base and at J to 5 bases, leaving 2 bases not matched to a gene. This CDR3 is built from 16 residues. The CDR3: CATSRGTSGRTGELFF. The CDR3 nucleotides read TGTGCCACCAGCAGAGGTACTAGCGGGAGGACCGGGGAGCTGTTTTTT.

The chain recombines TRBV29-1 with TRBJ1-5, with 8 bases that match TRBD1. The CDR3 contains 13 residues. J was trimmed by 6 bases and V by 5 bases; bases with no gene match: 6. CDR1 and CDR2 (germline): SQVTM, ANQGSEA. CDR3 bases: TGCAGCGTTTCACAGGGGGAGGGTCAGCCCCAGCATTTT. Encoded protein: CSVSQGEGQPQHF.

V is TRBV20-1 and J is TRBJ2-7; 8 positions agree with TRBD1. CDR3 size: 14 residues. The V segment lost 0 bases and the J segment 3 bases; nucleotides outside the gene matches: 4. Germline V gene sequence: CDR1 DFQATT, CDR2 SNEGSKA (reference sequence). CDR3 coding DNA: TGCAGTGCTAGAGACGTAACAGGGGGCTACGAGCAGTACTTC. Its protein is CSARDVTGGYEQYF.

J is TRBJ1-3 and V is TRBV11-2; TRBD1 aligns across 7 bases. The germline gives CDR1 SGHAT, CDR2 FQNNGV. With V trimmed by 6 bases and J by 0 bases, 2 bases remained unmatched. The CDR3 length is 14 residues. The CDR3 DNA reads TGTGCCAGCAGGGACAGGCCCTCTGGAAACACCATATATTTT. It is translated as CASRDRPSGNTIYF. Drawing the rest from reference TRBV11-2 and TRBJ1-3, the complete variable domain is EAGVAQSPRYKIIEKRQSVAFWCNPISGHATLYWYQQILGQGPKLLIQFQNNGVVDDSQLPKDRFSAERLKGVDSTLKIQPAKLEDSAVYLCASRDRPSGNTIYFGEGSWLTVV.

This clonotype has more than one count but fewer than ten. The V and J genes are TRBV19 and TRBJ2-5; TRBD2 matches at 10 bases. The V gene's germline CDR1 is LNHDA and CDR2 SQIVND (reference sequence). With 1 base clipped from V and 4 bases from J, the junction kept 6 bases outside the gene matches. The CDR3 loop spans 16 amino acids. The CDR3 loop reads CASSIGSSGGRETQYF. The CDR3 nucleotides read TGTGCCAGTAGTATAGGGTCTAGCGGGGGACGAGAGACCCAGTACTTC.

This clonotype is medium-sized (0.01 to 0.1%) by share. One junction end does not reproduce the germline sequence, and a read error may be involved. This chain joins TRBV28 and TRBJ2-3; tentative D call: TRBD2 (6 bases). CDR3 size: 12 residues. Germline-derived CDR1 and CDR2 are MDHEN and SYDVKM. The CDR3: CASSPSRGTQYF. The CDR3 DNA sequence: TGTGCAAGCAGTCCCAGCCGGGGGACGCAGTATTTT.

The CDR3 reads CASSEASGGAYNEQFF. CDR3 sequence (DNA): TGTGCCAGCAGTGAAGCGAGCGGGGGGGCCTACAATGAGCAGTTCTTC. This chain connects TRBV6-1 to TRBJ2-1; 10 positions match TRBD2. V dropped 0 bases and J dropped 2; count of bases not matched to a gene: 1. The CDR3 is 16 residues long. Germline V gene data show CDR1 as MNHNS and CDR2 as SASEGT.